This entry is about one T cell receptor beta chain. Original handling: Estimates of nucleated cell counts were drawn from the amplification of reference gene primers. The protocol was immunoSEQ multiplex PCR, while the TCRdb copy is restricted to in-frame clones and leaves out a portion. D and trimming come from the DNA, and the V and J calls and clone size come from that table. The sample has 85,000 to 100,000 clones, 70% to 80% seen once. This sample was included in a study of blood T cell repertoires in COVID-19. Across the whole study: Spain, Italy and the United States supplied samples that represented acute and convalescent COVID-19. T cells, B-cell-depleted T cells, or PBMCs provided the cDNA or gDNA that served as material.

The sample consisted of peripheral blood. The origin of this receptor is a human donor in a cohort sampled during active COVID-19.

The chain's CDR3 is CASNTGAVNEQFF. The CDR3 nucleotides read TGTGCCAGCAATACAGGGGCCGTCAATGAGCAGTTCTTC. The chain has TRBV6-6 and TRBJ2-1; 7 nucleotides agree with TRBD1. V was clipped by 7 bases and J by 6 bases; unmatched bases: 6. The CDR3 spans 13 residues. CDR1 is MNHNY and CDR2 is SVGAGI in the germline V gene (reference sequence).